These 10 T cell receptor beta chains were sequenced from one sample in a study of blood T cell repertoires in COVID-19. Only in-frame clones appear in the TCRdb table, and some are missing; sequencing was by immunoSEQ multiplex PCR. Counted here are around 250,000 clones, roughly 80% occurring once; the ten biggest clones make up around 4%. Sequencing was carried out using peripheral blood. Receptors originate from a man aged 50 or older with active or convalescent COVID-19.

The chain has TRBV6-5 and TRBJ2-7; the D gene is possibly TRBD1 (6 bases). The V and J ends lost 8 bases and 2 bases respectively, with 10 bases between them. The CDR3 runs 12 residues. The germline V gene encodes CDR1 MNHEY and CDR2 SVGAGI. CDR3 sequence reads: CASDYRAYEQYF. The CDR3 DNA is TGTGCCAGCGACTACAGGGCCTACGAGCAGTACTTC.

This clone was counted a few times. Within the sample, other DNA sequences also encode this same CDR3. The CDR3 DNA follows: TGCAGCGTTGGAGGGCAGATGAACACTGAAGCTTTCTTT. It translates to CSVGGQMNTEAFF. The chain combines TRBV29-1 with TRBJ1-1; D call uncertain. Looked up from germline, CDR1 is SQVTM and CDR2 is ANQGSEA. This CDR3 contains 13 residues. The ends were cut back, 4 bases at V and 0 bases at J, with 9 bases in the middle.

This chain links TRBV6-2 or TRBV6-3 with TRBJ1-5, with 10 bases lining up with TRBD1. The junction had 7 bases not matched to a gene; V was cut back by 4 bases and J by 7 bases. Per germline, CDR1 MNHEY and CDR2 SVGEGT. This CDR3 contains 15 residues. The CDR3 loop is CASSSGTGDSQPQHF. CDR3 nucleotide sequence: TGTGCCAGCAGTTCCGGGACAGGGGATTCCCAGCCCCAGCATTTT.

This chain uses TRBV6-5 with TRBJ2-1; a weak D match, TRBD1 (6 bases). Germline CDR1 is MNHEY and CDR2 is SVGAGI. Trimming cost V 2 bases and J 3 bases, with 11 bases left between them. The CDR3 has 15 residues. This CDR3 is CASSYEGGYYNEQFF. CDR3 sequence (DNA): TGTGCCAGCAGTTACGAAGGGGGTTACTACAATGAGCAGTTCTTC.

The V gene is TRBV5-1, the J gene TRBJ2-2; D perhaps matches TRBD1 (5 bases). The CDR3 is 15 residues long. The V gene lost 2 bases and the J gene lost 8 bases, with 16 bases spanning the gap. Germline V gene sequence: CDR1 SGHRS, CDR2 YFSETQ. As DNA, the CDR3 is TGCGCCAGCAGCTTTCTCCAGGGTCCGGAAGGGGAGCTGTTTTTT. This encodes CASSFLQGPEGELFF.

The rearrangement links TRBV4-2 to TRBJ2-3, with D hard to call. V shed 0 bases and J shed 1 base, with 8 bases lying between them. This CDR3 is built from 15 residues. Germline loops: CDR1 LGHNA, CDR2 YNFKEQ. In DNA form, the CDR3 reads TGTGCCAGCAGCCAAGAGAGATTAGGCACAGATACGCAGTATTTT. Encoded protein: CASSQERLGTDTQYF.

This rearrangement joins TRBV2 to TRBJ2-7; 8 positions match TRBD1. Germline trimming cut 7 bases from V and 5 bases from J; bases unmatched to any gene: 10. The CDR3 covers 14 residues. The germline V gene encodes CDR1 SNHLY and CDR2 FYNNEI. CDR3: CASKNDRGSNEQYF. The CDR3 DNA follows: TGTGCCAGCAAGAATGACAGGGGATCCAACGAGCAGTACTTC.

V usage is TRBV6-1 and J usage is TRBJ1-2, with 8 bases aligning to TRBD1. CDR3 size: 17 residues. V shed 2 bases, J shed 8 bases, and the junction held 16 bases outside the gene matches. Germline CDR1 and CDR2: MNHNS and SASEGT. CDR3 DNA: TGTGCCAGCAGTGAAAGCATGGACAGGGTTTTTTATCACGGCTACACCTTC. This encodes CASSESMDRVFYHGYTF.

A single count supports this clone. The gene calls are TRBV12-5 and TRBJ2-2; the D gene is possibly TRBD1 (7 bases). CDR3 length: 15 residues. The germline V gene encodes CDR1 LGHNT and CDR2 FRNRAP. Trimming shortened V by 5 bases and J by 0 bases, and 10 bases separated the two germline ends. Here the CDR3 DNA reads TGTGCTAGTGGTCAGGGGGGCCCGAACACCGGGGAGCTGTTTTTT. It encodes CASGQGGPNTGELFF. Filled out from reference TRBV12-5 and TRBJ2-2, the complete variable domain reads DARVTQTPRHKVTEMGQEVTMRCQPILGHNTVFWYRQTMMQGLELLAYFRNRAPLDDSGMPKDRFSAEMPDATLATLKIQPSEPRDSAVYFCASGQGGPNTGELFFGEGSRLTVL.

J is TRBJ1-5 and V is TRBV19, with 7 nucleotides matching TRBD1. Germline CDR1 and CDR2: LNHDA and SQIVND (reference sequence). CDR3 size: 16 residues. J lost 1 base, V lost 4 bases, and 7 bases had no gene match. The CDR3 loop is CASSSGTVVSNQPQHF. The DNA for the CDR3 is TGTGCCAGTAGTAGCGGGACAGTCGTCAGCAATCAGCCCCAGCATTTT.